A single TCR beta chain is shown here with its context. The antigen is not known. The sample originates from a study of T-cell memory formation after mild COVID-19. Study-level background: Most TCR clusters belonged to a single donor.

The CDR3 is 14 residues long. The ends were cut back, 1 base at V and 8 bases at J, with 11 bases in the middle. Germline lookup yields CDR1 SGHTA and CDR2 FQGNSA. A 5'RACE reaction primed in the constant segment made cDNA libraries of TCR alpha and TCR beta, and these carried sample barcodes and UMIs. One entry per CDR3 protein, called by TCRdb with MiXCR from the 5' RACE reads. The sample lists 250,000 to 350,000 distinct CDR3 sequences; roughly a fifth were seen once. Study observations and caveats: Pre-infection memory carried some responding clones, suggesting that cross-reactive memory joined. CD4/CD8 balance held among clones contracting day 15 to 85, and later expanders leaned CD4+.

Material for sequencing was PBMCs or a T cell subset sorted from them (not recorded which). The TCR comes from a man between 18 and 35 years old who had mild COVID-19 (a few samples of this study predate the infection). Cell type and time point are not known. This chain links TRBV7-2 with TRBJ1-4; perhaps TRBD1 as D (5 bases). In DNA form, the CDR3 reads TGTGCCAGCAGCTTAGGCAGGGTGGTCGAAAAACTGTTTTTT. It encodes CASSLGRVVEKLFF.